This T cell receptor beta chain was retrieved from a study of T cells expressing NK-cell markers. Across the study: HCMV seropositivity marked seven of the eight sequenced donors; one was seronegative. Study-level points and caveats: These clonotypes, the leaders elsewhere, also led the CD3+CD56-NKG2C+ fraction in a few donors. Over 5 donors had dominant NKG2C+ clonotypes that comprised roughly 1.0-7.5% of their CD8+ T cells.

5'RACE template switching with UMIs generated TCR beta cDNA. One entry per CDR3 protein, without DNA, is what TCRdb gives after re-calling the 5' RACE reads. The table gives over 120,000 distinct CDR3 sequences; the top ten clones make up less than 15% of it. Worth noting for this clonotype: What it binds is unknown.

Sequenced input: blood T cells: a sorted CD56 or NKG2C T cell subset, CD4+ or CD8+ T cells, or bulk PBMC T cells (not recorded which). This receptor was taken from a man between 18 and 29 years old in good health.

The CDR3 loop reads CASSLDWTSDTGELFF. The gene calls are TRBV7-9 and TRBJ2-2; checking the TCRdb D call of TRBD2 is not possible without DNA. The CDR3 extends over 16 amino acids. Germline-derived CDR1 and CDR2 are SEHNR and FQNEAQ (reference sequence).